The 32 T cell receptor beta chains below come from one sample, sequenced in a study of neoadjuvant anti-PD-1 for oral cavity cancer. Clones were sequenced by immunoSEQ multiplex PCR, and TCRdb holds only the in-frame ones, with some missing. The sample lists under 9,500 clones; approximately 61% were seen once. This sample comprised tumor tissue, obtained before nivolumab (anti-PD-1) treatment. These receptors were obtained from a person aged 35-79 years with oral cavity squamous cell carcinoma.

This chain connects TRBV5-6 to TRBJ1-3; D gene uncertain. This CDR3 is 17 amino acids long. Germline V gene lookup returns CDR1 SGHDT and CDR2 YYEEEE. Between the trimmed V and J ends, which lost 2 bases and 0 bases, there was a span of 15 bases. CDR3 nucleotide sequence: TGTGCCAGCAGCTTAACGTCCCAGAGGCCCTCTGGAAACACCATATATTTT. Protein: CASSLTSQRPSGNTIYF.

This sequence joins TRBV1 and TRBJ2-1; whether TRBD2, the table's D call, matches the DNA was not checked. TRBV1 is listed as a pseudogene. CDR3 length: 15 amino acids. The CDR3 DNA follows: TGCACCAGCAGTTGGGGGGGGAGGCTCTACAATGAGCAGTTCTTC. Encoded protein: CTSSWGGRLYNEQFF.

CDR3 region: CASSYFRTGLNQPQHF. As DNA, the CDR3 is TGTGCCAGCAGTTACTTCAGGACAGGGCTGAATCAGCCCCAGCATTTT. The gene calls are TRBV6-6 and TRBJ1-5, with 8 bases matching TRBD1. The V gene end was trimmed by 1 base and the J gene end by 4 bases; junction bases not matched to a gene: 6. The germline gives CDR1 MNHNY, CDR2 SVGAGI (reference sequence). The CDR3 runs to 16 residues.

The V and J genes are TRBV10-2 and TRBJ1-1; D is unresolved. The V and J ends lost 3 bases and 1 base respectively, with 9 bases between them. Germline V gene lookup returns CDR1 WSHSY and CDR2 SAAADI. The CDR3 length is 14 residues. CDR3 nucleotides: TGCGCCAGCAGTGATCATAAAGGGAACACTGAAGCTTTCTTT. Translation: CASSDHKGNTEAFF.

This chain uses TRBV12-5 with TRBJ1-1, with 9 bases lining up with TRBD1. The CDR3 spans 16 residues. Germline-derived CDR1 and CDR2 are LGHNT and FRNRAP. Trimming took 2 bases from V and 1 from J; bases not matched to a gene: 5. The CDR3 here is CASGLPTGGPNTEAFF. CDR3 DNA: TGTGCTAGTGGTTTGCCCACAGGGGGCCCGAACACTGAAGCTTTCTTT.

The chain uses TRBV19 and TRBJ2-2; 7 bases fit TRBD1. V was pared by 4 bases and J by 5 bases, with 4 bases of the junction left unmatched. CDR3 length equals 14 residues. Looked up from germline, CDR1 is LNHDA and CDR2 is SQIVND (reference sequence). The CDR3 DNA follows: TGTGCCAGTAGTACGGACAGGATAACCGGGGAGCTGTTTTTT. Its protein is CASSTDRITGELFF.

The gene calls are TRBV30 and TRBJ1-5; D perhaps matches TRBD1 (6 bases). The germline CDR1 and CDR2 sequences are GTSNPN and SVGIG (reference sequence). The V end was cut by 0 bases, the J end by 7 bases, with 13 bases between. The CDR3 contains 14 residues. The CDR3 protein is CAWSVSLGGQPQHF. CDR3 sequence (DNA): TGTGCCTGGAGTGTATCCCTTGGGGGCCAGCCCCAGCATTTT.

In this sample, this clone turned up a few times. The chain couples TRBV19 to TRBJ1-5, with D possibly matching TRBD1 (5 bases). The CDR3 length is 15 residues. The V and J ends lost 11 bases and 2 bases respectively, with 19 bases between them. Looked up from germline, CDR1 is LNHDA and CDR2 is SQIVND (reference sequence). The CDR3 reads CASRAYLGGNQPQHF. DNA for the CDR3: TGTGCCTCCCGGGCCTACCTAGGGGGCAATCAGCCCCAGCATTTT.

This rearrangement joins TRBV2 to TRBJ1-2; 7 bases match TRBD1. Germline V gene data show CDR1 as SNHLY and CDR2 as FYNNEI. This CDR3 has 13 amino acids. V gave up 6 bases and J gave up 8 bases; unmatched junction bases: 9. The CDR3 is CASRADRVLGYTF. CDR3 nucleotide sequence: TGTGCCAGCAGAGCAGACAGGGTCTTAGGCTACACCTTC.

The rearrangement links TRBV28 to TRBJ1-1; D is unclear. This CDR3 is 13 amino acids long. Germline V gene sequence: CDR1 MDHEN, CDR2 SYDVKM. Trimming removed 4 bases at V and 5 bases at J, with 11 bases between. CDR3 nucleotide sequence: TGTGCCAGCAGTTCCGGGTGGTGGACTGAAGCTTTCTTT. Translated: CASSSGWWTEAFF.

The gene calls are TRBV18 and TRBJ2-1, with D maybe TRBD2 (6 bases). The CDR3 sequence is 15 residues long. The germline V gene encodes CDR1 KGHSH and CDR2 LQKENI. The V end lost 5 bases, the J end lost 3 bases, and 14 bases lay between the germline ends. The CDR3 sequence: CASSKRVADYNEQFF. In DNA form, the CDR3 reads TGTGCCAGCTCAAAAAGGGTAGCGGACTACAATGAGCAGTTCTTC.

This clone is a singleton in its sample. This chain links TRBV2 with TRBJ1-1; no clear D. Deletions cut 10 bases from V and 1 base from J, with 19 bases between. There are 15 residues in the CDR3. Germline-derived CDR1 and CDR2 are SNHLY and FYNNEI. CDR3 sequence reads: CATSLSRTANTEAFF. The CDR3 bases are TGTGCCACCTCCCTCTCCCGGACGGCGAACACTGAAGCTTTCTTT. Using reference TRBV2 and TRBJ1-1 for the parts outside the CDR3, the full variable domain is EPEVTQTPSHQVTQMGQEVILRCVPISNHLYFYWYRQILGQKVEFLVSFYNNEISEKSEIFDDQFSVERPDGSNFTLKIRSTKLEDSAMYFCATSLSRTANTEAFFGQGTRLTVV.

This clone was picked up a small number of times. V is TRBV27 and J is TRBJ1-2; 7 positions match TRBD1. Per the germline V gene, CDR1 is MNHEY and CDR2 is SMNVEV (reference sequence). CDR3 length equals 14 residues. The ends lost 6 bases at V and 4 bases at J; junction bases unmatched: 8. CDR3 amino acids: CASRQDRRSYGYTF. Here the CDR3 DNA reads TGTGCCAGCAGACAGGACAGGCGGTCCTATGGCTACACCTTC.

The rearrangement links TRBV10-3 to TRBJ1-1, with a weak D call TRBD1 (6 bases). Per germline, CDR1 ENHRY and CDR2 SYGVKD. The ends were cut back, 4 bases at V and 4 bases at J, with 7 bases in the middle. The CDR3 runs 12 residues. CDR3 sequence (DNA): TGTGCCATCAGTGGGGGGGCCACTGAAGCTTTCTTT. This translates into CAISGGATEAFF.

V gene TRBV10-2 combines with J gene TRBJ1-2; 7 positions match TRBD1. The CDR3 extends over 14 amino acids. V lost 6 bases to trimming and J lost 12 bases; unmatched junction nucleotides: 16. Germline loops: CDR1 WSHSY, CDR2 SAAADI. Here the CDR3 DNA reads TGCGCCAGCAGGGACCGGGACAGCGGGCCGCGGGACACCTTC. Encoded protein: CASRDRDSGPRDTF.

The rearrangement uses TRBV7-9 and TRBJ1-1, with a tentative D call TRBD1 (5 bases). CDR3 length: 13 amino acids. Germline CDR1 SEHNR, CDR2 FQNEAQ (reference sequence). V lost 5 bases and J 4 bases, leaving 11 bases between the germline ends. The chain's CDR3 is CASSTQGATEAFF. DNA for the CDR3: TGTGCCAGCAGCACCCAGGGCGCCACTGAAGCTTTCTTT.

The rearrangement links TRBV29-1 to TRBJ1-1; tentatively, D is TRBD1 (6 bases). The CDR3 length is 13 residues. Trimming removed 4 bases at V and 1 base at J, with 10 bases between. The germline gives CDR1 SQVTM, CDR2 ANQGSEA. The CDR3 DNA sequence: TGCAGCGTTGGAGGACAGTCGAACACTGAAGCTTTCTTT. This encodes CSVGGQSNTEAFF.

V gene TRBV29-1 combines with J gene TRBJ2-5, with a possible D match to TRBD2 (6 bases). This CDR3 region has 12 residues. Per the germline V gene, CDR1 is SQVTM and CDR2 is ANQGSEA. V lost 7 bases and J 5 bases, leaving 14 bases between the germline ends. The CDR3 DNA is TGCAGCGCGGAGCGGGTGGGGGAGACCCAGTACTTC. This sequence encodes CSAERVGETQYF.

The chain combines TRBV4-1 with TRBJ2-7, with TRBD1 matching 8 bases. The CDR3 totals 14 residues. Germline trimming cut 5 bases from V and 2 bases from J; bases unmatched to any gene: 5. The germline V gene encodes CDR1 MGHRA and CDR2 YSYEKL. The CDR3 region has the DNA TGCGCCAGCAGCACCCGGACAGGGACCTACGAGCAGTACTTC. This encodes CASSTRTGTYEQYF.

This chain joins TRBV5-1 and TRBJ1-2; 7 nucleotides line up with TRBD1. V lost 3 bases to trimming and J lost 4 bases; unmatched junction nucleotides: 3. Germline lookup yields CDR1 SGHRS and CDR2 YFSETQ. This CDR3 has 13 residues. CDR3 amino acids: CASSSGQFYGYTF. The CDR3 region has the DNA TGCGCCAGCAGCTCGGGACAGTTCTATGGCTACACCTTC.

This chain joins TRBV27 and TRBJ1-5; D unresolved. V lost 6 bases and J lost 6, with 18 bases in between. The germline V gene has CDR1 MNHEY and CDR2 SMNVEV (reference sequence). This CDR3 contains 15 residues. For the CDR3, the DNA is TGTGCCAGCAGCCCGGGCGGAAGGGTTGGTCAGCCCCAGCATTTT. Translated: CASSPGGRVGQPQHF.

V usage is TRBV5-1 and J usage is TRBJ2-2; 12 nucleotides match TRBD2. V dropped 1 base and J dropped 5; count of bases not matched to a gene: 12. The CDR3 spans 19 residues. Germline assignment: CDR1 SGHRS and CDR2 YFSETQ. CDR3 protein: CASSLSLAGGPLRTGELFF. The CDR3 DNA reads as TGCGCCAGCAGCTTGTCCCTAGCGGGGGGGCCTTTGAGGACCGGGGAGCTGTTTTTT.

The rearrangement joins TRBV5-1 to TRBJ2-1, with unresolved D. CDR1 and CDR2 from the germline V gene are SGHRS and YFSETQ. The CDR3 runs to 14 residues. V shed 0 bases and J shed 13 bases, with 17 bases lying between them. CDR3 bases: TGCGCCAGCAGCTTGGCCGATAGTAAGTCGGGTCAGTTCTTC. This gives the protein CASSLADSKSGQFF. Full variable domain (missing parts from reference TRBV5-1 and TRBJ2-1): KAGVTQTPRYLIKTRGQQVTLSCSPISGHRSVSWYQQTPGQGLQFLFEYFSETQRNKGNFPGRFSGRQFSNSRSEMNVSTLELGDSALYLCASSLADSKSGQFFGPGTRLTVL.

The rearrangement uses TRBV11-1 and TRBJ2-7; no clear D gene. This CDR3 is built from 12 residues. V was pared by 3 bases and J by 6 bases, with 9 bases between. The V gene's germline CDR1 is SGHAT and CDR2 FQDESV (reference sequence). CDR3 sequence: CASSFSESEQYF. The CDR3 DNA follows: TGTGCCAGCAGCTTCAGCGAGTCCGAGCAGTACTTC.

The chain recombines TRBV6-1 with TRBJ2-7, with D unresolved. There are 13 residues in the CDR3. The V and J ends lost 1 base and 3 bases respectively, with 7 bases between them. Germline lookup yields CDR1 MNHNS and CDR2 SASEGT. CDR3 sequence reads: CASSEVNNYEQYF. CDR3 coding DNA: TGTGCCAGCAGTGAAGTCAACAACTACGAGCAGTACTTC.

The chain links TRBV11-2 to TRBJ1-6, with 7 bases fitting TRBD1. The CDR3 spans 19 residues. CDR1 SGHAT and CDR2 FQNNGV come from the germline V gene. V lost 1 base and J lost 0; bases outside the gene matches: 9. The DNA of the CDR3 is TGTGCCAGCAGCTTAGGCGGGGACAGCATTAGCTCCTATAATTCACCCCTCCACTTT. Translated, it gives CASSLGGDSISSYNSPLHF.

The rearrangement joins TRBV27 to TRBJ1-1; TRBD1 agrees at 9 bases. The CDR3 spans 14 residues. Germline values: CDR1 MNHEY, CDR2 SMNVEV (reference sequence). J gave up 4 bases and V 6 bases, and 6 bases lay outside the gene matches. This CDR3 reads CASSGTGWGTEAFF. CDR3 in DNA: TGTGCCAGCAGCGGGACAGGGTGGGGCACTGAAGCTTTCTTT.

The V gene is TRBV19, the J gene TRBJ2-7; no clear D. The V and J ends lost 1 base and 3 bases respectively, with 7 bases between them. This CDR3 spans 13 amino acids. CDR1 and CDR2 from the germline V gene are LNHDA and SQIVND (reference sequence). CDR3 region: CASSIGPGYEQYF. The CDR3 coding sequence is TGTGCCAGTAGTATAGGGCCCGGCTACGAGCAGTACTTC.

V usage is TRBV6-1 and J usage is TRBJ1-1; TRBD1 is a possible D gene (5 bases). CDR3 size: 15 residues. V was cut by 3 bases and J by 1 base, with 12 bases left in between. The germline V gene encodes CDR1 MNHNS and CDR2 SASEGT. The CDR3 loop is CASSDHQGWNTEAFF. The CDR3 nucleotides read TGTGCCAGCAGTGACCATCAGGGTTGGAACACTGAAGCTTTCTTT.

The rearrangement uses TRBV29-1 and TRBJ2-1; a weak D match, TRBD1 (5 bases). Between the trimmed V and J ends, which lost 0 bases and 4 bases, there was a span of 13 bases. Germline assignment: CDR1 SQVTM and CDR2 ANQGSEA. The CDR3 runs to 15 residues. The CDR3: CSVEDYETEYNEQFF. CDR3 DNA: TGCAGCGTTGAAGATTACGAGACAGAGTACAATGAGCAGTTCTTC.

The rearrangement links TRBV27 to TRBJ2-3, with TRBD1 identical over 8 bases. The CDR3 runs 17 residues. V was pared by 5 bases and J by 2 bases, with 12 bases of the junction left unmatched. Germline CDR1 reads MNHEY; CDR2 reads SMNVEV (reference sequence). CDR3 DNA sequence: TGTGCCAGCAGTCTCCGGGACAGGAGGGACCCCACAGATACGCAGTATTTT. Its translation is CASSLRDRRDPTDTQYF.

V and J are TRBV11-2 and TRBJ1-3; D not certain. The V gene lost 4 bases and the J gene lost 3 bases, with 4 bases spanning the gap. The CDR3 contains 12 residues. The germline CDR1 and CDR2 sequences are SGHAT and FQNNGV. The CDR3 spells CASSYNGNTIYF. CDR3 DNA: TGTGCCAGCAGCTATAATGGAAACACCATATATTTT.